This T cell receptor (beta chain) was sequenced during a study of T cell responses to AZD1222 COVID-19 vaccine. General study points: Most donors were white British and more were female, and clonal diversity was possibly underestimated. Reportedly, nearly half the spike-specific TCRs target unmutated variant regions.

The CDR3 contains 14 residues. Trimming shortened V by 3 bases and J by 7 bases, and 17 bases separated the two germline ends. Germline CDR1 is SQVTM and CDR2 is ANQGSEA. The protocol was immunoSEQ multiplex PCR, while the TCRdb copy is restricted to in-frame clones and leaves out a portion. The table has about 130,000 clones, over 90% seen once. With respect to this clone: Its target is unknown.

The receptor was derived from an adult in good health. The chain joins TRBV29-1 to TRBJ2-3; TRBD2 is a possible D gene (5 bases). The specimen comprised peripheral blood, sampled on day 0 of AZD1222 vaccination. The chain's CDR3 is CSVEDERRAYTQYF. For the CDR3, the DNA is TGCAGCGTTGAGGACGAACGGCGGGCCTATACGCAGTATTTT.